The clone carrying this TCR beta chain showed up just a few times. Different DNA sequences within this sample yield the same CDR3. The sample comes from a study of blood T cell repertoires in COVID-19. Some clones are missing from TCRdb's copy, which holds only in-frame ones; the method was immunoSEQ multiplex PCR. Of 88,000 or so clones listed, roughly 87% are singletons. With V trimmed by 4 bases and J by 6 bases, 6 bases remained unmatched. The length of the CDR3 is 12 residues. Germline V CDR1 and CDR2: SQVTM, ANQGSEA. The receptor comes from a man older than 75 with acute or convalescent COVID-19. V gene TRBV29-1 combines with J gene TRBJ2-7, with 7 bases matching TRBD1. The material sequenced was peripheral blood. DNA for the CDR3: TGCAGCGTTGGCGTAGGGGGCGGCGAGCAGTACTTC. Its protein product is CSVGVGGGEQYF.